This T cell receptor (beta chain) was found in a study of cytomegalovirus exposure and HLA in healthy donors. Study-wide results and caveats: Later on, analysis showed that most CMV-associated TCR beta chains appeared to be HLA-restricted. Cytomegalovirus status was reportedly diagnosed by the classifier with high sensitivity and specificity. A missense DCLRE1C variant was associated with V- and J-gene trimming of TCR beta chains in a later analysis, and an independent cohort replicated the association.

13 Jbeta primers and 60 Vbeta primers were used for the PCR. The data were produced by immunoSEQ multiplex PCR, yet TCRdb's version contains in-frame clones alone and is incomplete. Here the sample spans around 120,000 clones, over 65% being singletons. The CDR3 totals 15 residues. The V segment lost 1 base and the J segment 6 bases; nucleotides outside the gene matches: 6. Germline V gene lookup returns CDR1 SGHNT and CDR2 YENEEA. This clone was found once. Its matching antigen is unknown. Likely unrecorded immune exposures existed in these nominally healthy donors. The chain recombines TRBV11-3 with TRBJ2-1, with TRBD2 matching 7 bases. This receptor was obtained from a female donor in good health and CMV-seropositive. The specimen was PBMCs. The CDR3 DNA is TGTGCCAGCAGCTTAGTGGGGACTACCTCCAATGAGCAGTTCTTC. It encodes CASSLVGTTSNEQFF.